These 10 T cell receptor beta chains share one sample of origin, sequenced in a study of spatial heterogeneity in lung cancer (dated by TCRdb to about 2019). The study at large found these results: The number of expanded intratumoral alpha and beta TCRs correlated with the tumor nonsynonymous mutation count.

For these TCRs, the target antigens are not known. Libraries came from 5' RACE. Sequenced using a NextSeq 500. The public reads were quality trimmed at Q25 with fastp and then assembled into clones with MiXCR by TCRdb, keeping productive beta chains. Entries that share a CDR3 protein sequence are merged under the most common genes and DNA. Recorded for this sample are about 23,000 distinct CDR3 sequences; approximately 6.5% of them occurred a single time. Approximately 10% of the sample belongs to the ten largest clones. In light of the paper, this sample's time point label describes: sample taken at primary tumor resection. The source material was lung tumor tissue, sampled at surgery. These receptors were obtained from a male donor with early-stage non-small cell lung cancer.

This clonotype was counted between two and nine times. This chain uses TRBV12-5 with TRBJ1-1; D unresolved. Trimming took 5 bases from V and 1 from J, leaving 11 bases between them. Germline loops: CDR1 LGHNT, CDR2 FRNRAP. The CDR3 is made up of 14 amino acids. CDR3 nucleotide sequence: TGTGCTAGTGGTCTACGAGGGTCGAACACTGAAGCTTTCTTT. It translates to CASGLRGSNTEAFF.

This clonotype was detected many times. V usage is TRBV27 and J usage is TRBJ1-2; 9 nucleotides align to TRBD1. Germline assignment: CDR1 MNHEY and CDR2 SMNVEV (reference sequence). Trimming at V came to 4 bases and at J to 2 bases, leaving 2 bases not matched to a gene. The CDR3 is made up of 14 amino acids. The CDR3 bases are TGTGCCAGCAGTTCTGGACAGGGGAACTATGGCTACACCTTC. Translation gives CASSSGQGNYGYTF.

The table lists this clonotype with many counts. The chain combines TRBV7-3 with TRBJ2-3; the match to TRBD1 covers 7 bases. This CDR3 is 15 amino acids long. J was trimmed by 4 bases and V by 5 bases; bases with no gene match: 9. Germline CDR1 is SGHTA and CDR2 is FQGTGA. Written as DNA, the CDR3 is TGTGCCAGCAGCCAATACAGAACAGGGGCAGATACGCAGTATTTT. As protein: CASSQYRTGADTQYF.

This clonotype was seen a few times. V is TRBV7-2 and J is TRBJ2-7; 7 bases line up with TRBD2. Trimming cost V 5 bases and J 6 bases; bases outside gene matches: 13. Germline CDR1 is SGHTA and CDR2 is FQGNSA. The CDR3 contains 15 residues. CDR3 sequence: CASSRGVGTGTEQYF. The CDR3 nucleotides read TGTGCCAGCAGCCGGGGGGTCGGGACCGGGACCGAGCAGTACTTC. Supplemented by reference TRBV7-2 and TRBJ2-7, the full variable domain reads GAGVSQSPSNKVTEKGKDVELRCDPISGHTALYWYRQSLGQGLEFLIYFQGNSAPDKSGLPSDRFSAERTGGSVSTLTIQRTQQEDSAVYLCASSRGVGTGTEQYFGPGTRLTVT.

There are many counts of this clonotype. The CDR3 region is CASKARGTNTGELFF. The CDR3 DNA follows: TGTGCCAGCAAGGCTCGAGGGACTAACACCGGGGAGCTGTTTTTT. The V and J genes are TRBV6-6 and TRBJ2-2; a weak D match, TRBD2 (6 bases). The CDR3 length is 15 residues. V was clipped by 7 bases and J by 2 bases, with 14 bases between them. Germline CDR1 reads MNHNY; CDR2 reads SVGAGI (reference sequence).

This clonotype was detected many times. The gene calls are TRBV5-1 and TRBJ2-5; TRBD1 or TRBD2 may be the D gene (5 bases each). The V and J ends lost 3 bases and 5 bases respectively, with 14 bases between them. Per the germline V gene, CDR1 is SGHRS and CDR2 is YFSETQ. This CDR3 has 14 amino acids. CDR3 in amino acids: CASSWAQGGETQYF. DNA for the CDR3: TGCGCCAGCAGCTGGGCCCAGGGCGGGGAGACCCAGTACTTC.

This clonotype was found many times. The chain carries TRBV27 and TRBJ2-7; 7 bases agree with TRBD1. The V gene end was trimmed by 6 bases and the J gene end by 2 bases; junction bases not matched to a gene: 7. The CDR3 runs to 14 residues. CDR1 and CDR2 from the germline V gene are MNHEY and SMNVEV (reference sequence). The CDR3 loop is CASSRYRGPYEQYF. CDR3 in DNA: TGTGCCAGCAGCCGTTACAGGGGTCCCTACGAGCAGTACTTC.

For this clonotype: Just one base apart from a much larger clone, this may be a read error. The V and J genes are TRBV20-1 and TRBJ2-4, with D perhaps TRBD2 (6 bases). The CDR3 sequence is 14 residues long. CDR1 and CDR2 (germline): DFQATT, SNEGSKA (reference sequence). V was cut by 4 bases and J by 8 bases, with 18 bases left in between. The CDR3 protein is CSATGGKGLDIQYF. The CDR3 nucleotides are TGCAGTGCTACTGGCGGGAAGGGGCTAGACATTCAGTACTTC.

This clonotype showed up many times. As DNA, the CDR3 is TGCAGCGTTCGGGTAGACCTCGCCACAGATACGCAGTATTTT. Amino acid sequence: CSVRVDLATDTQYF. V gene TRBV29-1 combines with J gene TRBJ2-3; unclear D gene. V was trimmed by 5 bases and J by 2 bases, leaving 14 bases between them. Germline CDR1 and CDR2: SQVTM and ANQGSEA. The CDR3 covers 14 residues.

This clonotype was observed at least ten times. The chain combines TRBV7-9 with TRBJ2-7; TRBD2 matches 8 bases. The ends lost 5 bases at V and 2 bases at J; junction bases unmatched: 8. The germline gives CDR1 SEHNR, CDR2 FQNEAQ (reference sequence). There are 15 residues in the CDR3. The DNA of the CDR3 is TGTGCCAGCAGCGCCTCTAGCGGGTGGGCCTACGAGCAGTACTTC. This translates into CASSASSGWAYEQYF.